The clone carrying this TCR beta chain was observed many times. Unmatched junction bases numbered 5, after V lost 6 bases and J lost 6 bases. The germline gives CDR1 SGHTA, CDR2 FQGNSA. The CDR3 runs to 13 residues. The data originate from a study of read filtering for tumor transcriptome and immune sequencing. The library was built from about 400 ng RNA with molecular barcoded adaptors for alpha/delta and beta/gamma chains. TCRdb ran MiXCR on the reads and lists one entry per CDR3 protein. The sample includes some 120,000 distinct CDR3 sequences, approximately 13% seen only once; the top ten take approximately 11%.

This receptor was taken from a donor over 35 with multiple myeloma. Specimen: a population of CD138-negative cells sorted from bone marrow. The chain couples TRBV7-2 to TRBJ2-1, with TRBD2 matching 7 bases. DNA for the CDR3: TGTGCCAGCAGACTAGCGTGGGGCAATGAGCAGTTCTTC. It is translated as CASRLAWGNEQFF.